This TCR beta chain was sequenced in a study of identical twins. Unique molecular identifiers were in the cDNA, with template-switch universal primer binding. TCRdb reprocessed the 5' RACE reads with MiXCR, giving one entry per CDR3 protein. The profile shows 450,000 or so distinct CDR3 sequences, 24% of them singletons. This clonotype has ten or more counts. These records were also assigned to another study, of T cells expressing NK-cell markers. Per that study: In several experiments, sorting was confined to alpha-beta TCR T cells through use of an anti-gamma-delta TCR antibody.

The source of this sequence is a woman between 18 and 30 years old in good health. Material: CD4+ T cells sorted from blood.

CDR3 sequence (DNA): TGCGCCAGCAGCCTCTTCGGGGTCTACGAGCAGTACTTC. Amino acid sequence: CASSLFGVYEQYF. The chain is built from TRBV5-1 and TRBJ2-7; D perhaps matches TRBD2 (5 bases). In germline, CDR1 is SGHRS, CDR2 YFSETQ. V gave up 4 bases and J gave up 3 bases, with 11 bases separating them. The CDR3 is 13 residues long.